These 6 T cell receptor beta chains were sequenced from one sample in a study of T cells in women clearing cervical HPV infection listed by TCRdb under 2018. The library was produced with the immunoSEQ multiplex PCR assay. As stored in TCRdb, this immuneACCESS dataset retains in-frame rearrangements with V and J assigned. A fraction of the clones does not appear; measured against another copy, unresolved V genes explain less than half of the discrepancy, and the remainder lacks a known reason. In this sample's table one finds 49,000 or so clones. The ten most abundant clones make up 35% to 45% of the sample. Sequenced material: blood buffy coat. The receptors originated from a woman between 18 and 69 years old with a cervical HPV16 infection that either progressed to CIN3+ or cleared (not recorded which).

Of note for this clone: Read coverage stops 3 residues before the CDR3 terminus; the germline J gene supplies the remainder. The rearrangement uses TRBV29-1 and TRBJ2-3; 9 bases align to TRBD2. From germline, CDR1 is SQVTM and CDR2 ANQGSEA. CDR3 length: 13 amino acids. V was pared by 8 bases and J by 2 bases, with 5 bases of the junction left unmatched. The CDR3 protein is CSIVAGATDTQYF. The CDR3 DNA, read in part, is TGCAGCATAGTAGCGGGGGCCACAGATACG.

A note on this clone: The CDR3 extends 3 residues past the end of the read, so its final part is completed from the germline J gene. The V call is TRBV7-8, the J call TRBJ2-1; D possibly corresponds to TRBD2 (5 bases). V lost 1 base and J lost 5, with 12 bases in between. From germline, CDR1 is SGHVS and CDR2 FQNEAQ. The CDR3 covers 15 residues. CDR3 loop: CASSLERLANNEQFF. The part of the CDR3 DNA that was read is TGTGCCAGCAGCTTAGAGCGTCTAGCCAACAATGAG.

With regard to this clone: The DNA ends 3 residues before the CDR3 does, and the rest of the CDR3 is filled in from the germline J gene. V is TRBV7-9 and J is TRBJ2-7; TRBD2 matches 9 bases. The germline V gene has CDR1 SEHNR and CDR2 FQNEAQ (reference sequence). The CDR3 covers 13 residues. J lost 6 bases, V lost 6 bases, and 6 bases had no gene match. The sequenced part of the CDR3 DNA is TGTGCCAGCAGTGGGACTAGCTTAAGCGAG. Translating gives CASSGTSLSE. The entire CDR3 protein reads CASSGTSLSEQYF.

On this clone itself: The read comes to an end 3 residues before the CDR3 does, leaving the germline J gene to fill in the end. The chain employs TRBV5-1 and TRBJ2-1, with TRBD2 identical over 12 bases. V gave up 3 bases and J gave up 0 bases; unmatched junction bases: 4. This CDR3 has 17 residues. Germline lookup yields CDR1 SGHRS and CDR2 YFSETQ. Incomplete CDR3 DNA: TGCGCCAGCAGCTCTCCGGGACTAGCGGGCTCCTACAATGAG. It yields the protein CASSSPGLAGSYNE. The full CDR3 sequence reads CASSSPGLAGSYNEQFF.

The DNA read from the CDR3 is TGTGCCAGCAGAGGGGGCACTGAAAAA. Its protein is CASRGGTEK. The whole CDR3 protein is CASRGGTEKLFF. This rearrangement joins TRBV28 to TRBJ1-4, with 7 bases identical to TRBD1. The read terminates 3 residues ahead of where the CDR3 ends, so the germline J gene completes it. V shed 6 bases and J 7 bases; nucleotides not matched to a gene: 2. From germline, CDR1 is MDHEN and CDR2 SYDVKM. The CDR3 contains 12 residues.

Comments on this clone: From the germline J gene comes the end of the CDR3, since the read stops 3 residues before it. The chain combines TRBV5-1 with TRBJ2-5; TRBD2 aligns across 12 bases. Germline CDR1 is SGHRS and CDR2 is YFSETQ. CDR3 length: 13 residues. With 7 bases clipped from V and 4 bases from J, the junction kept 2 bases outside the gene matches. The CDR3 sequence is CASGLAGSETQYF. CDR3 DNA (partial): TGCGCCAGCGGACTAGCGGGATCAGAGACC.